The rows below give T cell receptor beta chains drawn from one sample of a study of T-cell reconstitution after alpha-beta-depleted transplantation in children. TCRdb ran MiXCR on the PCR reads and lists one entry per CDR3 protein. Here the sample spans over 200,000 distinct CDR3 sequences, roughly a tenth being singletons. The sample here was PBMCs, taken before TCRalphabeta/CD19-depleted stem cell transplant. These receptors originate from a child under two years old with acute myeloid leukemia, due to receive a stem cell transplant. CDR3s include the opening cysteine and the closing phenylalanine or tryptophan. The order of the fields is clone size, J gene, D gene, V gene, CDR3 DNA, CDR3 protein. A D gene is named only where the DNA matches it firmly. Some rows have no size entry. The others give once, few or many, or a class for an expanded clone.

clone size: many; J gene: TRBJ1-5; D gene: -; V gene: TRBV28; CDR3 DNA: TGTGCCAGCAGCCCGGGACGACGGAGCAATCAGCCCCAGCATTTT; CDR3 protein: CASSPGRRSNQPQHF
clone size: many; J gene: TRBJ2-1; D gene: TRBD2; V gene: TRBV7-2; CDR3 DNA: TGTGCCAGCAGCTTAGCTCCCAGCGGGGGGCTCAATGAGCAGTTCTTC; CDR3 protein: CASSLAPSGGLNEQFF
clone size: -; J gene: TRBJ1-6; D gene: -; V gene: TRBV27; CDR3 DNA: TGTGCCAGCAGTTTGGGGTCCGCAGGACGCAATTCACCCCTCCACTTT; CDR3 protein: CASSLGSAGRNSPLHF
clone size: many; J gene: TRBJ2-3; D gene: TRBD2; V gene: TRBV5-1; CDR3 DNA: TGCGCCAGCAGCTTGGGGCTAGCGGGAGTAACAGATACGCAGTATTTT; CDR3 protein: CASSLGLAGVTDTQYF
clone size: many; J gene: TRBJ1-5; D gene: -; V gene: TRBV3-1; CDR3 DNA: TGTGCCAGCAGCCAAGGGGTCAGCCGACCGCCCCAGCATTTT; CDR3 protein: CASSQGVSRPPQHF
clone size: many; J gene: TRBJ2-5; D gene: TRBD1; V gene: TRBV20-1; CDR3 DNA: TGCAGTGCTCCACAACAGGGGGCCTTAAGGGAGACCCAGTACTTC; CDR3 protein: CSAPQQGALRETQYF
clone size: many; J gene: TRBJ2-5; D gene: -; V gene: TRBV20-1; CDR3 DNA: TGCAGTGCTAGGAAGACATCCCAAGAGACCCAGTACTTC; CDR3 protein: CSARKTSQETQYF
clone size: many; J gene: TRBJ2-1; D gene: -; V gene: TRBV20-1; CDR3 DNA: TGCAGTGCTAGAGATGTAGTCCCTAGCGTATACAATGAGCAGTTCTTC; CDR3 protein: CSARDVVPSVYNEQFF
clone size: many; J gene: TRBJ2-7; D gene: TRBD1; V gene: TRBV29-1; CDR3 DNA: TGCAGCGTGGTGACAGGGTTCTACGAGCAGTACTTC; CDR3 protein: CSVVTGFYEQYF
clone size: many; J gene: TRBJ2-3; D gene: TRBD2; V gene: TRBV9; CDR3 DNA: TGTGCCAGCAGCGTAGAAGGCGGGGGTACAGATACGCAGTATTTT; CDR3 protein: CASSVEGGGTDTQYF
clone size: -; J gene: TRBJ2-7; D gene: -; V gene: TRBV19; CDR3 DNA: TGTGCCAGTAGTCTTGACACCAACGGCGAGCAGTACTTC; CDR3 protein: CASSLDTNGEQYF
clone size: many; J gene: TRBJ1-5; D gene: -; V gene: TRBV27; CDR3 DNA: TGTGCCAGCAGTTTATACCCGAATCAGCCCCAGCATTTT; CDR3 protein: CASSLYPNQPQHF
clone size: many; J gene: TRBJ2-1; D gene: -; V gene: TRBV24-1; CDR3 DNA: TGTGCCACCAGTGACCCCGGCCGTTTCAATGAGCAGTTCTTC; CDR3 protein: CATSDPGRFNEQFF
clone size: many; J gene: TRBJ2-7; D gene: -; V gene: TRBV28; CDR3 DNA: TGTGCCAGCAAGAAGATTGGTTACGAGCAGTACTTC; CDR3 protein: CASKKIGYEQYF
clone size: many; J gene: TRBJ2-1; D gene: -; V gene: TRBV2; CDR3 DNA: TGTGCCAGCAGTGAGGAGGAGCAGTTCTTC; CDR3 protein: CASSEEEQFF
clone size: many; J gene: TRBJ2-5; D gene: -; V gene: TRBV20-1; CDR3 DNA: TGCAGTGCCCATCTGGGGTCCCAGTACTTC; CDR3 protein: CSAHLGSQYF
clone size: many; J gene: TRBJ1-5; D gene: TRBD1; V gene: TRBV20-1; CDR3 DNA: TGCAGTGCTCATGGACCTGACAGGGTATCCCAGCCCCAGCATTTT; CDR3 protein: CSAHGPDRVSQPQHF
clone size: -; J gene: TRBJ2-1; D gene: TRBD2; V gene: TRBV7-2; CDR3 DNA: TGTGCCAGCAGCCGTAGCGGGAGCGAGGATGAGCAGTTCTTC; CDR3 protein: CASSRSGSEDEQFF
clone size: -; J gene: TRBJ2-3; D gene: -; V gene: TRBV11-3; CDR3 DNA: TGTGCCAGCAGCGCGAGACAGTGGAAGGAACATACGCAGTATTTT; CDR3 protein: CASSARQWKEHTQYF
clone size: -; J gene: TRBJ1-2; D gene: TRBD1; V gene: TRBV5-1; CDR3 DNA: TGCCCCAGCAGCCCTGGGAACTCAGGGGGCGATGGCTACACCTTC; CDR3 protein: CPSSPGNSGGDGYTF
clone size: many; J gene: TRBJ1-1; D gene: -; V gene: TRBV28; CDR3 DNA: TGTGCCAGCAGTTTGTATTGGGAGAACACTGAAGCTTTCTTT; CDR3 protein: CASSLYWENTEAFF
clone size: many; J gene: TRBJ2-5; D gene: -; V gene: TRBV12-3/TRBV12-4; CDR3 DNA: TGTGCCAGCAGTTTAGGACATCGGCGAGAGACCCAGTACTTC; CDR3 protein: CASSLGHRRETQYF
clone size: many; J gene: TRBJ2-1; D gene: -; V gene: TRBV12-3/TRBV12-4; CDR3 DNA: TGTGCCAGCAGTTTGGGGACGGAGGAACCCTACAATGAGCAGTTCTTC; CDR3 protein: CASSLGTEEPYNEQFF
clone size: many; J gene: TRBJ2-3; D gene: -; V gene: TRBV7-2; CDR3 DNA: TGTGCCAGCAGCGACATGGGAGATACGCAGTATTTT; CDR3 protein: CASSDMGDTQYF
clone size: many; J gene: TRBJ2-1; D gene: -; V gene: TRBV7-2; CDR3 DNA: TGTGCCAGCAGCCGTATTAGGGAGGTAAAAGTCTACAATGAGCAGTTCTTC; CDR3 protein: CASSRIREVKVYNEQFF
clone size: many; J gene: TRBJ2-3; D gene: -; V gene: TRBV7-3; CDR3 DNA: TGTGCCAGCAGCTTAACGTTCCCAGATACGCAGTATTTT; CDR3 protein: CASSLTFPDTQYF